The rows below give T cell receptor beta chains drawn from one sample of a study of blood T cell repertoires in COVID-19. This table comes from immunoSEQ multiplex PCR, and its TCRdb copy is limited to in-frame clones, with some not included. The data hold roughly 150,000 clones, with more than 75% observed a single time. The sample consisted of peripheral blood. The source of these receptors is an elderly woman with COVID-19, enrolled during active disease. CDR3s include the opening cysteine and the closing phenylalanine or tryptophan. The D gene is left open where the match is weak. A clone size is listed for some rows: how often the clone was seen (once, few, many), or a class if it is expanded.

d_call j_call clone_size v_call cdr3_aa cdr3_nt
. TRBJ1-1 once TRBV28 CASRPSVTEAFF TGTGCCAGCCGTCCGTCGGTTACTGAAGCTTTCTTT
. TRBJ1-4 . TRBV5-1 CASSLAGGTNEKLFF TGCGCCAGCAGCTTGGCCGGGGGGACTAATGAAAAACTGTTTTTT
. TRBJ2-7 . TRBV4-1 CASSQGSGLPYEQYF TGCGCCAGCAGCCAAGGGTCGGGACTTCCCTACGAGCAGTACTTC
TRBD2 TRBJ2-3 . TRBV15 CATSRELAGTDTQYF TGTGCCACCAGCAGAGAACTAGCGGGTACAGATACGCAGTATTTT
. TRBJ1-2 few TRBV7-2 CASSLLQGNYGYTF TGTGCCAGCAGCTTACTCCAGGGTAACTATGGCTACACCTTC
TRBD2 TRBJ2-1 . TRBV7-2 CASSLRGGRSYNEQFF TGTGCCAGCAGCCTTCGCGGGGGACGCTCCTACAATGAGCAGTTCTTC
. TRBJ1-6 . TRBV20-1 CSASMQGTSPLHF TGCAGTGCTAGTATGCAGGGAACTTCACCCCTCCACTTT
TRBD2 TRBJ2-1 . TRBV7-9 CASSHGLAELYNEQFF TGTGCCAGCAGCCACGGACTAGCGGAACTCTACAATGAGCAGTTCTTC
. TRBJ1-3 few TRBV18 CASSPSSSSGNTIYF TGTGCCAGCTCACCAAGCTCGAGCTCTGGAAACACCATATATTTT
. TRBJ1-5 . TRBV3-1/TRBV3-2 CASSRAGLSNQPQHF TGTGCCAGCAGCCGCGCAGGGTTGAGCAATCAGCCCCAGCATTTT
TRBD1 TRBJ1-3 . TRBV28 CARKGQVPPFDRRQEVAIYF TGTGCCAGAAAGGGACAGGTACCTCCTTTTGACCGGCGGCAGGAGGTCGCCATATATTTT
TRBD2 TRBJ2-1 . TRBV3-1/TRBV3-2 CASTPMVAGGTEQFF TGTGCCAGCACCCCTATGGTAGCGGGAGGCACTGAGCAGTTCTTC
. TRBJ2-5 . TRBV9 CASSVSGKETQYF TGTGCCAGCAGCGTTTCGGGAAAAGAGACCCAGTACTTC
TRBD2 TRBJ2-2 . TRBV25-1 CASRTSGSSGELFF TGTGCCAGCAGGACTAGCGGGTCGAGCGGGGAGCTGTTTTTT
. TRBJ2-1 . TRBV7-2 CASSLAGVSYNEQFF TGTGCCAGCAGCTTAGCAGGGGTCTCCTACAATGAGCAGTTCTTC
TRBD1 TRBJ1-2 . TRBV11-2 CASSSTGVYGYTF TGTGCCAGCAGCTCGACAGGGGTCTATGGCTACACCTTC
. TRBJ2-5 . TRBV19 CASSHRLLETQYF TGTGCCAGTTCTCATCGTCTACTAGAGACCCAGTACTTC
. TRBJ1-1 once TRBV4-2 CASSHDGQSNTEAFF TGTGCCAGCAGCCACGACGGACAGTCGAACACTGAAGCTTTCTTT
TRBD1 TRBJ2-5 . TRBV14 CASSLLITTGTETQYF TGTGCCAGCAGCCTCCTCATTACGACAGGGACCGAGACCCAGTACTTC
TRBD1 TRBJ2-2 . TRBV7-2 CASSLRQGAGGELFF TGTGCCAGCAGCTTAAGGCAGGGGGCCGGCGGGGAGCTGTTTTTT
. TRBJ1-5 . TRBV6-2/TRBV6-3 CASSYFGGGPQHF TGTGCCAGCAGTTACTTCGGGGGTGGGCCCCAGCATTTT
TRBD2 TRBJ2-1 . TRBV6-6 CASTWTSGRLDEQFF TGTGCCAGCACCTGGACTAGCGGGAGATTAGATGAGCAGTTCTTC
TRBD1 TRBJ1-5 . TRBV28 CASRTGTGNNQPQHF TGTGCCAGCAGAACCGGGACAGGGAACAATCAGCCCCAGCATTTT
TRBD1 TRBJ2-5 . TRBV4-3 CASSPNRGRVETQYF TGCGCCAGCAGCCCCAACAGGGGGCGCGTGGAGACCCAGTACTTC
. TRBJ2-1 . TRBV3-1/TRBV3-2 CASSSTPGLLGSEQFF TGTGCCAGCAGCTCCACCCCGGGACTCCTCGGGTCTGAGCAGTTCTTC
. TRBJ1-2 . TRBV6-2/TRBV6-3 CASSYSGVNYGYTF TGTGCCAGCAGTTACTCAGGGGTGAACTATGGCTACACCTTC
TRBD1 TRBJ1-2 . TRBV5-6 CASSRTKTGYGYGYTF TGTGCCAGCAGCCGGACTAAGACAGGGTATGGTTATGGCTACACCTTC
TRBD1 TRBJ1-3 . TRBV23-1 CASSQWGKPGTGWENTIYF TGCGCCAGCAGTCAATGGGGAAAGCCCGGGACAGGGTGGGAAAACACCATATATTTT
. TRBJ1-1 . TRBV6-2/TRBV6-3 CASSKPGLNTEAFF TGTGCCAGCAGCAAACCAGGGTTGAACACTGAAGCTTTCTTT
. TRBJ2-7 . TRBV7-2 CASSLNSAGYEQYF TGTGCCAGCAGCCTAAACTCGGCCGGGTACGAGCAGTACTTC
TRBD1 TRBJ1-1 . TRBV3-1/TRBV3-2 CASGDSKNTEAFF TGTGCCAGCGGGGACAGTAAGAACACTGAAGCTTTCTTT
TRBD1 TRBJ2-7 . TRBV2 CASSKTGQGDEQYF TGTGCCAGCAGTAAGACCGGACAGGGCGACGAGCAGTACTTC
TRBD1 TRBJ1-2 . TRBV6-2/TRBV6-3 CASSRTGKDYGYTF TGTGCCAGCAGTCGGACAGGGAAGGACTATGGCTACACCTTC
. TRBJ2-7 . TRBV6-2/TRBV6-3 CASSQRRTANSEQYF TGTGCCAGCAGCCAAAGGAGGACAGCTAACAGCGAGCAGTACTTC